Reported below is one T cell receptor beta chain. This sample was included in a study of identical twins. TCRdb re-called the 5' RACE reads with MiXCR, one entry per CDR3 protein. The sample holds 500,000 to 600,000 distinct CDR3 sequences, approximately 22% seen once. This CDR3 spans 13 amino acids. From germline, CDR1 is SEHNR and CDR2 FQNEAQ (reference sequence). V gave up 6 bases and J gave up 6 bases, with 13 bases separating them. The sample also formed part of further work on T cells expressing NK-cell markers.

The sample taken for sequencing was CD4+ T cells sorted from blood. The chain is built from TRBV7-9 and TRBJ2-3; unclear D gene. The clonotype comes from a woman aged 18-35 years in good health. The CDR3 region is CASSRDRVDTQYF. The CDR3 DNA reads as TGTGCCAGCAGTCGTGACCGCGTGGATACGCAGTATTTT. Drawing the rest from reference TRBV7-9 and TRBJ2-3, the complete variable domain is DTGVSQNPRHKITKRGQNVTFRCDPISEHNRLYWYRQTLGQGPEFLTYFQNEAQLEKSRLLSDRFSAERPKGSFSTLEIQRTEQGDSAMYLCASSRDRVDTQYFGPGTRLTVL.